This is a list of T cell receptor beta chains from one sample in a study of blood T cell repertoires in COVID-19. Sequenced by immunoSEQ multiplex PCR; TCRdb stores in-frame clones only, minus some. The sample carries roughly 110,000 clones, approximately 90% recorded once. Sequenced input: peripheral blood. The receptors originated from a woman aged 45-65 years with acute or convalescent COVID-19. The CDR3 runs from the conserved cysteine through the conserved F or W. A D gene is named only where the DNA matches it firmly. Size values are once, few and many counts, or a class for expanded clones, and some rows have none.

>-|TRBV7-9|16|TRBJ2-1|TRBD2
CASSPRTSGVYNEQFF
TGTGCCAGCAGCCCTCGAACTAGCGGAGTCTACAATGAGCAGTTCTTC
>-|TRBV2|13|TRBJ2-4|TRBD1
CASGGDRERVQYF
TGTGCCAGCGGGGGGGACAGGGAAAGGGTTCAGTACTTC
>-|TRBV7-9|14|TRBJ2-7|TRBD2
CASSRGGDSYEQYF
TGTGCCAGCAGCCGCGGGGGGGACTCCTACGAGCAGTACTTC
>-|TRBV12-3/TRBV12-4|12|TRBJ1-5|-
CASSDPGQPQHF
TGTGCCAGCAGTGACCCGGGGCAGCCCCAGCATTTT
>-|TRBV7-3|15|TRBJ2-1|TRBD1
CASSLNRGNYNEQFF
TGTGCCAGCAGCTTAAACAGGGGGAATTACAATGAGCAGTTCTTC
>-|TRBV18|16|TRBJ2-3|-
CASSPGRPELTDTQYF
TGTGCCAGCTCACCGGGGAGGCCAGAGCTCACAGATACGCAGTATTTT
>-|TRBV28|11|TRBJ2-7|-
CANSPLYEQYF
TGTGCCAACAGTCCCCTCTACGAGCAGTACTTC
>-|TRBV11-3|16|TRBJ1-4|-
CASSRGRAGTNEKLFF
TGTGCCAGCAGCCGAGGCAGGGCCGGCACTAATGAAAAACTGTTTTTT
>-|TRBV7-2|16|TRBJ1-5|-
CASSSPGELGNQPQHF
TGTGCCAGCAGCTCCCCAGGGGAACTGGGCAATCAGCCCCAGCATTTT
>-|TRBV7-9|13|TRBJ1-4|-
CASSLAADEKLFF
TGTGCCAGCAGCTTAGCGGCAGATGAAAAACTGTTTTTT
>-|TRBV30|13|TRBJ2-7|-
CACNSGQSYEQYF
TGTGCCTGCAACTCAGGACAGTCCTACGAGCAGTACTTC
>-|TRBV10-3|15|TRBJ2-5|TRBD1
CAIRSSTGGQETQYF
TGTGCCATCCGGTCTTCGACAGGGGGCCAAGAGACCCAGTACTTC
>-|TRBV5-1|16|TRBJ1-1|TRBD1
CASSRQGEGVNTEAFF
TGCGCCAGCAGCCGACAGGGGGAGGGAGTGAACACTGAAGCTTTCTTT
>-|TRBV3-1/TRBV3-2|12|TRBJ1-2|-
CASSQEFYGYTF
TGTGCCAGCAGCCAGGAGTTCTATGGCTACACCTTC
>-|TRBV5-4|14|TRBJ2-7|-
CASSLGADRNEQYF
TGTGCCAGCAGCTTGGGTGCGGATCGGAATGAGCAGTACTTC
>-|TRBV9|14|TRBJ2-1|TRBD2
CASSAAREYNEQFF
TGTGCCAGCAGCGCGGCGCGGGAGTACAATGAGCAGTTCTTC
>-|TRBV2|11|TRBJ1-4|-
CASSADEKLFF
TGTGCCAGCAGTGCGGATGAAAAACTGTTTTTT
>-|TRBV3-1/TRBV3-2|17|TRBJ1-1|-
CASSQELGGRVNTEAFF
TGTGCCAGCAGCCAAGAATTGGGTGGCAGGGTGAACACTGAAGCTTTCTTT
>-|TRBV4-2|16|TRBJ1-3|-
CASSQATVSSGNTIYF
TGTGCCAGCAGCCAAGCAACAGTCTCCTCTGGAAACACCATATATTTT
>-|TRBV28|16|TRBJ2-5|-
CASRSQGRGFQETQYF
TGTGCCAGCAGATCCCAGGGAAGGGGATTCCAAGAGACCCAGTACTTC
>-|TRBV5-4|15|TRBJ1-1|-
CASSSPGILNTEAFF
TGTGCCAGCAGCTCCCCGGGGATCTTGAACACTGAAGCTTTCTTT
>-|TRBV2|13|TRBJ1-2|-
CASSGAVNYGYTF
TGTGCCAGCAGTGGGGCTGTGAACTATGGCTACACCTTC
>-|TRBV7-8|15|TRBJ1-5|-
CASSFGQGANQPQHF
TGTGCCAGCAGCTTCGGTCAGGGTGCTAATCAGCCCCAGCATTTT
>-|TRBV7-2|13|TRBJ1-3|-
CASSLELVNTIYF
TGTGCCAGCAGCTTAGAGCTTGTAAACACCATATATTTT
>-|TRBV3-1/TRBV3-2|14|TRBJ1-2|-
CASSQVIGVRGYTF
TGTGCCAGCAGCCAAGTAATAGGAGTCCGAGGCTACACCTTC
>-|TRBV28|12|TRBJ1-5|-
CASSPGYQPQHF
TGTGCCAGCAGTCCAGGGTATCAGCCCCAGCATTTT
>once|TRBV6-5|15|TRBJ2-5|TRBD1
CASSYSGTGGETQYF
TGTGCCAGCAGTTACTCGGGTACAGGGGGGGAGACCCAGTACTTC
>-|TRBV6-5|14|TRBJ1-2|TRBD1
CASSSGTGTYGYTF
TGTGCCAGCAGTTCCGGGACAGGGACCTATGGCTACACCTTC
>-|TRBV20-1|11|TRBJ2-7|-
CSVTTRQEQYF
TGCAGTGTCACGACTCGTCAAGAGCAGTACTTC
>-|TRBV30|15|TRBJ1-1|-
CAWRAWGQSNTEAFF
TGTGCCTGGAGGGCGTGGGGGCAGAGCAACACTGAAGCTTTCTTT
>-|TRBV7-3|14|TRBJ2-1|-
CASSPLRGGGEQFF
TGTGCCAGCAGCCCTCTTCGTGGGGGCGGTGAGCAGTTCTTC
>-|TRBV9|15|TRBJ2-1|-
CASSVDILSYNEQFF
TGTGCCAGCAGCGTGGACATCCTCTCCTACAATGAGCAGTTCTTC